The 30 T cell receptor beta chains in this list originate from one sample, sequenced in a study of T cell repertoires in cytomegalovirus infection (dated by TCRdb to the late 2010s). Antigen specificity for these receptors is unknown. Instrument used: Illumina HiSeq 1500. TCRdb itself trimmed the public reads at Q25 with fastp, ran MiXCR and retained productive beta chains. Every CDR3 protein is listed once, alongside the most common genes and DNA of its rows. The sample data list 68,000 or so distinct CDR3 sequences, and under 25% of these were observed just once. Approximately 79% of the sample is held by the ten biggest clonotypes. The sequencing input was PBMCs, sequenced either directly or after in vitro stimulation (not recorded which). The receptors shown here come from a human donor in good health (CMV status not recorded). Some clones in this sample may be carry-over from other donors' samples.

J is TRBJ1-2 and V is TRBV6-2 or TRBV6-3; the D is unclear. The germline gives CDR1 MNHEY, CDR2 SVGEGT. The length of the CDR3 is 11 residues. Trimming took off 6 bases at V and 1 base at J, with 3 bases between the two ends. The CDR3 DNA sequence: TGTGCCAGCAGCGGTAACTATGGCTACACCTTC. It specifies CASSGNYGYTF.

This clonotype came up a few times. The chain joins TRBV7-9 to TRBJ2-2, with 10 bases aligning to TRBD2. Germline V gene data show CDR1 as SEHNR and CDR2 as FQNEAQ (reference sequence). The V segment lost 1 base and the J segment 6 bases; nucleotides outside the gene matches: 8. The CDR3 is made up of 17 amino acids. The CDR3 spells CASSLGASGSRSGELFF. The CDR3 DNA is TGTGCCAGCAGCTTAGGGGCTAGCGGGAGTCGGTCCGGGGAGCTGTTTTTT.

This clonotype was detected ten times or more. The chain employs TRBV7-6 and TRBJ2-7, with TRBD1 matching 12 bases. The CDR3 has 16 residues. Germline V gene sequence: CDR1 SGHVS, CDR2 FNYEAQ. The ends lost 5 bases at V and 4 bases at J; junction bases unmatched: 9. The CDR3 reads CASSLGGQGAAYEQYF. The CDR3 bases are TGTGCCAGCAGCCTCGGGGGACAGGGGGCTGCGTACGAGCAGTACTTC.

This clonotype was seen more than once but under ten times. The chain recombines TRBV28 with TRBJ2-7; the D gene is possibly TRBD1 (6 bases). V was cut by 2 bases and J by 3 bases, with 14 bases left in between. CDR3 length: 15 amino acids. Germline V gene data show CDR1 as MDHEN and CDR2 as SYDVKM. This CDR3 is CASSLMGAGVYEQYF. In nucleotides, the CDR3 is TGTGCCAGCAGTTTAATGGGGGCAGGGGTCTACGAGCAGTACTTC.

This chain connects TRBV19 to TRBJ2-5; 12 bases are a match to TRBD2. This CDR3 spans 15 amino acids. Germline-derived CDR1 and CDR2 are LNHDA and SQIVND (reference sequence). With 9 bases clipped from V and 4 bases from J, the junction kept 9 bases outside the gene matches. The CDR3: CASRTTSGRRETQYF. For the CDR3, the DNA is TGTGCCAGCAGAACAACTAGCGGGAGGAGAGAGACCCAGTACTTC.

This CDR3 reads CASSAWDRSSETQYF. Written as DNA, the CDR3 is TGTGCCAGCAGTGCCTGGGACAGATCCTCGGAGACCCAGTACTTC. This chain uses TRBV2 with TRBJ2-5; 7 positions match TRBD1. This CDR3 has 15 residues. Losses at the gene ends were 4 bases for V and 5 bases for J; bases not matched to a gene: 10. Germline V gene lookup returns CDR1 SNHLY and CDR2 FYNNEI.

This clonotype was found many times. The gene calls are TRBV12-3 or TRBV12-4 and TRBJ2-7, with 7 nucleotides matching TRBD2. This CDR3 comprises 15 residues. The ends lost 5 bases at V and 4 bases at J; junction bases unmatched: 11. As DNA, the CDR3 is TGTGCCAGCAGTCACACTGGACTAGTCTCGTACGAGCAGTACTTC. Amino acids: CASSHTGLVSYEQYF.

The sample holds a few counts of this clonotype. The chain uses TRBV28 and TRBJ2-2; the D gene is possibly TRBD2 (5 bases). Germline V CDR1 and CDR2: MDHEN, SYDVKM. This CDR3 has 15 amino acids. The germline V and J ends were trimmed by 2 bases and 1 base, with 8 bases remaining between them. The CDR3 is CASSLDRGNTGELFF. For the CDR3, the DNA is TGTGCCAGCAGTTTAGATCGGGGGAACACCGGGGAGCTGTTTTTT.

V gene TRBV5-4 combines with J gene TRBJ1-5, with D uncertain. The germline V gene encodes CDR1 SGHNT and CDR2 YYREEE (reference sequence). V dropped 2 bases and J dropped 0 bases, with 9 bases sitting between them. This CDR3 is built from 15 residues. In DNA, the CDR3 is TGTGCCAGCAGCTTTTACGGGAATAGCAATCAGCCCCAGCATTTT. Residues: CASSFYGNSNQPQHF.

This clonotype showed up just a few times. J is TRBJ1-2 and V is TRBV4-1; maybe TRBD1 (5 bases). CDR3 length equals 16 residues. Germline V gene sequence: CDR1 MGHRA, CDR2 YSYEKL. The V and J ends lost 0 bases and 3 bases respectively, with 14 bases between them. CDR3 sequence (DNA): TGCGCCAGCAGCCAAGATGATAAGGGGATGTACTATGGCTACACCTTC. Translated, it gives CASSQDDKGMYYGYTF.

Remarks on this clonotype: At one boundary the junction diverges from the germline segment, which might be a read error. The chain carries TRBV9 and TRBJ2-2, with 7 bases that match TRBD2. This CDR3 has 16 residues. Germline V gene lookup returns CDR1 SGDLS and CDR2 YYNGEE. CDR3 in DNA: TGTACCAGCAGCCCGCCGGGGAGGGGAGACACCGGGGAGCTGTTTTTT. Protein product: CTSSPPGRGDTGELFF. Filled out from reference TRBV9 and TRBJ2-2, the complete variable domain reads DSGVTQTPKHLITATGQRVTLRCSPRSGDLSVYWYQQSLDQGLQFLIQYYNGEERAKGNILERFSAQQFPDLHSELNLSSLELGDSALYFCTSSPPGRGDTGELFFGEGSRLTVL.

The V gene is TRBV4-1, the J gene TRBJ1-1; the D is unclear. Trimming shortened V by 0 bases and J by 6 bases, and 17 bases separated the two germline ends. In germline, CDR1 is MGHRA, CDR2 YSYEKL. There are 16 residues in the CDR3. This CDR3 is CASSQEGQAGRAEAFF. CDR3 coding DNA: TGCGCCAGCAGCCAAGAAGGGCAGGCCGGTCGGGCTGAAGCTTTCTTT.

This clonotype was picked up many times. The DNA of the CDR3 is TGTGCCAGCAGCATCGGGACAGGGGGCGTTCTGGCTAATGAAAAACTGTTTTTT. Translation gives CASSIGTGGVLANEKLFF. The chain links TRBV7-2 to TRBJ1-4, with TRBD1 identical over 12 bases. This CDR3 spans 18 amino acids. Germline trimming cut 5 bases from V and 3 bases from J; bases unmatched to any gene: 10. The germline V gene has CDR1 SGHTA and CDR2 FQGNSA.

This clonotype appeared many times. This sequence joins TRBV7-2 and TRBJ2-5, with 9 bases lining up with TRBD1. V shed 5 bases, J shed 3 bases, and the junction held 7 bases outside the gene matches. The CDR3 runs to 15 residues. The germline V gene has CDR1 SGHTA and CDR2 FQGNSA. This CDR3 reads CASSPRTGVEETQYF. In DNA, the CDR3 is TGTGCCAGCAGCCCGCGGACAGGGGTAGAAGAGACCCAGTACTTC.

This clonotype occurred a few times. The V and J genes are TRBV12-3 or TRBV12-4 and TRBJ2-7, with D perhaps matching TRBD1 or TRBD2 (5 bases each). V lost 2 bases and J 4 bases, leaving 9 bases between the germline ends. This CDR3 comprises 13 residues. This CDR3 is CASSLSREYEQYF. CDR3 nucleotide sequence: TGTGCCAGCAGTTTATCCAGGGAGTACGAGCAGTACTTC.

The chain carries TRBV7-8 and TRBJ1-1; D perhaps matches TRBD1 (5 bases). V dropped 2 bases and J dropped 0 bases, with 19 bases sitting between them. The germline gives CDR1 SGHVS, CDR2 FQNEAQ. The length of the CDR3 is 18 residues. CDR3 bases: TGTGCCAGCAGCTTAAATTGGTCTGGAGGGGAGATGAACACTGAAGCTTTCTTT. This encodes CASSLNWSGGEMNTEAFF.

This clonotype showed up many times. The rearrangement links TRBV10-3 to TRBJ2-1; the match to TRBD2 covers 12 bases. Trimming at V came to 6 bases and at J to 4 bases, leaving 7 bases not matched to a gene. Germline V CDR1 and CDR2: ENHRY, SYGVKD. The CDR3 sequence is 16 residues long. CDR3 residues: CAIRTPTSGRYNEQFF. In DNA form, the CDR3 reads TGTGCCATCAGGACCCCGACTAGCGGGAGATACAATGAGCAGTTCTTC.

This clonotype was seen repeatedly, ten times or more. The J gene is TRBJ2-1, the V gene TRBV7-2, with 7 bases that match TRBD2. J gave up 4 bases and V 0 bases, and 3 bases lay outside the gene matches. The CDR3 runs to 15 residues. Looked up from germline, CDR1 is SGHTA and CDR2 is FQGNSA. DNA of the CDR3: TGTGCCAGCAGCTTAGCGGGAGGGCCTTACAATGAGCAGTTCTTC. Protein product: CASSLAGGPYNEQFF.

This clonotype has only a few counts. The chain carries TRBV5-6 and TRBJ1-5; D is ambiguous. V was clipped by 3 bases and J by 0 bases, with 4 bases between them. The length of the CDR3 is 13 residues. Germline-derived CDR1 and CDR2 are SGHDT and YYEEEE. The CDR3 loop reads CASSSYSNQPQHF. The CDR3 DNA follows: TGTGCCAGCAGCTCATATAGCAATCAGCCCCAGCATTTT.

The CDR3 DNA follows: TGTGCCACCAGCAGAGATTTCAATGAGCAGTTCTTC. It is translated as CATSRDFNEQFF. The chain couples TRBV15 to TRBJ2-1; D uncertain. From germline, CDR1 is LNHNV and CDR2 YYDKDF (reference sequence). CDR3 size: 12 residues. V was trimmed by 0 bases and J by 6 bases, leaving 3 bases between them.

This clonotype was detected ten times or more. The gene calls are TRBV7-2 and TRBJ2-1; the match to TRBD1 covers 8 bases. Germline CDR1 and CDR2: SGHTA and FQGNSA. CDR3 length: 15 amino acids. V lost 3 bases, J lost 5 bases, and 6 bases stayed unmatched. The CDR3 nucleotides read TGTGCCAGCAGCTTCTTGACAGGGGAGGACAATGAGCAGTTCTTC. It is translated as CASSFLTGEDNEQFF.

V usage is TRBV27 and J usage is TRBJ2-4; D is unresolved. V lost 6 bases and J 0 bases, leaving 15 bases between the germline ends. CDR3 length equals 16 residues. Germline CDR1 MNHEY, CDR2 SMNVEV (reference sequence). Written as DNA, the CDR3 is TGTGCCAGCAGACCCCCAGGCAGATTAGCCAAAAACATTCAGTACTTC. Translation gives CASRPPGRLAKNIQYF.

CDR3 amino acids: CSVCRRLSTDTQYF. Written as DNA, the CDR3 is TGCAGCGTTTGCCGACGCCTTAGCACAGATACGCAGTATTTT. The rearrangement joins TRBV29-1 to TRBJ2-3, with unresolved D. Germline V gene lookup returns CDR1 SQVTM and CDR2 ANQGSEA. The CDR3 runs to 14 residues. Deletions cut 5 bases from V and 0 bases from J, with 12 bases between.

The V gene is TRBV5-6, the J gene TRBJ2-3; D may match TRBD1 or TRBD2 (5 bases each). CDR3 size: 12 residues. Deletions cut 4 bases from V and 10 bases from J, with 13 bases between. The germline CDR1 and CDR2 sequences are SGHDT and YYEEEE. The CDR3 nucleotides are TGTGCCAGCAGCACCCGTGGGGGTGCGCAGTATTTT. Translated: CASSTRGGAQYF. Complete variable domain (other parts from reference TRBV5-6 and TRBJ2-3): DAGVTQSPTHLIKTRGQQVTLRCSPKSGHDTVSWYQQALGQGPQFIFQYYEEEERQRGNFPDRFSGHQFPNYSSELNVNALLLGDSALYLCASSTRGGAQYFGPGTRLTVL.

V is TRBV19 and J is TRBJ2-2, with TRBD2 matching 7 bases. The J segment lost 0 bases and the V segment lost 6 bases, leaving 1 base of the junction unmatched. The CDR3 loop spans 14 amino acids. Per germline, CDR1 LNHDA and CDR2 SQIVND (reference sequence). DNA for the CDR3: TGTGCCAGTAGGGGACTACCGAACACCGGGGAGCTGTTTTTT. It encodes CASRGLPNTGELFF. Supplemented by reference TRBV19 and TRBJ2-2, the full variable domain reads DGGITQSPKYLFRKEGQNVTLSCEQNLNHDAMYWYRQDPGQGLRLIYYSQIVNDFQKGDIAEGYSVSREKKESFPLTVTSAQKNPTAFYLCASRGLPNTGELFFGEGSRLTVL.

The table lists this clonotype with a few counts. V usage is TRBV7-1 and J usage is TRBJ2-2, with D uncertain. TRBV7-1 falls under the ORF class, with uncertain function. This CDR3 has 13 residues. V dropped 5 bases and J dropped 6 bases, with 10 bases sitting between them. CDR3 sequence reads: CASSPFNPGELFF. In nucleotides, the CDR3 is TGTGCCAGCAGCCCGTTTAATCCCGGGGAGCTGTTTTTT.

This chain connects TRBV29-1 to TRBJ1-5, with D tentatively TRBD1 (5 bases). Germline CDR1 is SQVTM and CDR2 is ANQGSEA. This CDR3 is 12 amino acids long. V was pared by 6 bases and J by 2 bases, with 8 bases between. The CDR3 protein is CSVVQGNQPQHF. As DNA, the CDR3 is TGCAGCGTAGTACAGGGCAATCAGCCCCAGCATTTT.

This chain joins TRBV28 and TRBJ1-4; 9 bases are shared with TRBD1. This CDR3 comprises 16 residues. Germline CDR1 is MDHEN and CDR2 is SYDVKM. Trimming removed 5 bases from V and 6 bases from J; junction bases left unmatched: 10. Here the CDR3 reads CASSQRWGQGYEKLFF. The DNA for the CDR3 is TGTGCCAGCAGTCAAAGATGGGGACAGGGTTATGAAAAACTGTTTTTT.

This clonotype has at least ten counts. The gene calls are TRBV7-2 and TRBJ2-3; 10 positions agree with TRBD1. This CDR3 has 15 amino acids. J was trimmed by 3 bases and V by 4 bases; bases with no gene match: 4. Germline assignment: CDR1 SGHTA and CDR2 FQGNSA. CDR3 nucleotide sequence: TGTGCCAGCAGCTCGGGACAGGGGATAACAGATACGCAGTATTTT. Amino acids: CASSSGQGITDTQYF.

This chain uses TRBV7-9 with TRBJ2-5; weak D call: TRBD2 (5 bases). CDR1 SEHNR and CDR2 FQNEAQ come from the germline V gene (reference sequence). The V and J ends lost 0 bases and 2 bases respectively, with 13 bases between them. The CDR3 spans 16 residues. CDR3 sequence (DNA): TGTGCCAGCAGCTTAGCGGCCCTTAGCGCTCAAGAGACCCAGTACTTC. Amino acids: CASSLAALSAQETQYF. Variable domain in full (rest from reference TRBV7-9 and TRBJ2-5): DTGVSQNPRHKITKRGQNVTFRCDPISEHNRLYWYRQTLGQGPEFLTYFQNEAQLEKSRLLSDRFSAERPKGSFSTLEIQRTEQGDSAMYLCASSLAALSAQETQYFGPGTRLLVL.